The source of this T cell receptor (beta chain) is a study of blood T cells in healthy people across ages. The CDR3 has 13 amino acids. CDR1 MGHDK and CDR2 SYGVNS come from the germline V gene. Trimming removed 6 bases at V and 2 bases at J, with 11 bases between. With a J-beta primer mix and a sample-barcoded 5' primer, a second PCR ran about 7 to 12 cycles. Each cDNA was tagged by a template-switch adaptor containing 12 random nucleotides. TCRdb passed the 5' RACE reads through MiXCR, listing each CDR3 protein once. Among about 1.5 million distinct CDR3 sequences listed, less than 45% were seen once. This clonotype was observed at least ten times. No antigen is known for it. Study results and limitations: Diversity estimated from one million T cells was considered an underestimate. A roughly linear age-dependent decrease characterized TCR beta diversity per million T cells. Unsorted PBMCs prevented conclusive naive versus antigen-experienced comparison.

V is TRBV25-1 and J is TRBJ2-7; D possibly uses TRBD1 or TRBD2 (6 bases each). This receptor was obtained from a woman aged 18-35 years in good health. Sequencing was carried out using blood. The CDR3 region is CASSDRTTYEQYF. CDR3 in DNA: TGTGCCAGCAGCGACAGGACTACCTACGAGCAGTACTTC.